This T cell receptor (beta chain) was identified in a study of T cell repertoires in cytomegalovirus infection. Of note for this clonotype: The antigen is not known.

TCRdb passed the reads through MiXCR, listing each CDR3 protein once. This table has about 700,000 distinct CDR3 sequences, 30% to 40% appearing once. Germline V lookup: CDR1 SGHTA, CDR2 FQGNSA. The V gene end was trimmed by 5 bases and the J gene end by 11 bases; junction bases not matched to a gene: 10. The CDR3 contains 13 residues. V gene TRBV7-2 combines with J gene TRBJ1-1; 8 bases agree with TRBD1. Here the sequenced sample was cultured PBMCs, taken from culture after CMV antigen stimulation. This clonotype was obtained from a human donor in good health (CMV status not recorded). Some clones in this sample may be carry-over from other donors' samples. This CDR3 reads CASSRSGRGLAFF. The CDR3 nucleotides read TGTGCCAGCAGCAGATCCGGCAGGGGGCTGGCTTTCTTT.